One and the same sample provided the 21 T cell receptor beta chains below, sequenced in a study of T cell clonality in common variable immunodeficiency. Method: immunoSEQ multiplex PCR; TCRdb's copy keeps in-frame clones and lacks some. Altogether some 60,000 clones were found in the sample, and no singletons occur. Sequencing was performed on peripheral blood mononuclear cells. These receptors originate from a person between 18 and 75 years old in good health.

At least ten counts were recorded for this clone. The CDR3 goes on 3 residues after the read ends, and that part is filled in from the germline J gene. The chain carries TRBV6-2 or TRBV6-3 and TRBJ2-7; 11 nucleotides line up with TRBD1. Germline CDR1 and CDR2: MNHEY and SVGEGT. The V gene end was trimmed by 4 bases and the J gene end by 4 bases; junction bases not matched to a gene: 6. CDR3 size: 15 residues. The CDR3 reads CASSSLGQGVYEQYF. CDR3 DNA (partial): TGTGCCAGCAGTTCCCTGGGACAGGGGGTTTACGAG.

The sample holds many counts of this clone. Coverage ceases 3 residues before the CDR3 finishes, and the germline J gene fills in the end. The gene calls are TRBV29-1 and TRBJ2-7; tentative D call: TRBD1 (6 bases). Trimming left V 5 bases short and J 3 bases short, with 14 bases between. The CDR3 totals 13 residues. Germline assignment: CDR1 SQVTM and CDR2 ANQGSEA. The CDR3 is CSVHLDSHYEQYF. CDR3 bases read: TGCAGCGTTCATTTGGACAGTCACTACGAG.

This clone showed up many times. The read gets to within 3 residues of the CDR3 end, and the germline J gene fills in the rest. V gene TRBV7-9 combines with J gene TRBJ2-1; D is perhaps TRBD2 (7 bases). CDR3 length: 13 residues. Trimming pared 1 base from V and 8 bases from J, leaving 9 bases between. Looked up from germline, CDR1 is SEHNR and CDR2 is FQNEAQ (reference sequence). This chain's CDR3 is CASSLEGGDEQFF. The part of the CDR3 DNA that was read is TGTGCCAGCAGCTTAGAGGGGGGGGATGAG.

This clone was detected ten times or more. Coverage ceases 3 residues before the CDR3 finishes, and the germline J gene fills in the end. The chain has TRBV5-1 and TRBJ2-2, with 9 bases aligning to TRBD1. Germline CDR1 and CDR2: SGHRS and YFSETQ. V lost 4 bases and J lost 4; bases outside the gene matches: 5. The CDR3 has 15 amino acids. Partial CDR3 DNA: TGCGCCAGCAGCGGGGGGACAGGGTTCACCGGGGAG. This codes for CASSGGTGFTGE. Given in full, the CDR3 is CASSGGTGFTGELFF.

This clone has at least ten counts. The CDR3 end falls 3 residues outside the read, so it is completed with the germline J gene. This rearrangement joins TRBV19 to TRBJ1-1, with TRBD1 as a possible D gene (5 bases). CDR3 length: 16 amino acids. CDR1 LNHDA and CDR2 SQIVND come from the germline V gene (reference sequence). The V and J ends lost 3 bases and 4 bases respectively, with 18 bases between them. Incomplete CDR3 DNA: TGTGCCAGTAGTATTAAAGGAGGGCAGGGTGGCACTGAA. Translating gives CASSIKGGQGGTE. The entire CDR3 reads CASSIKGGQGGTEAFF.

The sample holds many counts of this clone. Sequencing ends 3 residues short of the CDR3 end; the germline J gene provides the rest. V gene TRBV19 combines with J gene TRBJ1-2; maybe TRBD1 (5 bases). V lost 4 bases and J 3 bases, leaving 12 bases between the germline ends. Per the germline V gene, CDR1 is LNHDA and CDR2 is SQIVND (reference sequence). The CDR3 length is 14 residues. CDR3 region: CASSSGGQYYGYTF. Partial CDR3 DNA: TGTGCCAGTAGTAGCGGCGGACAATACTATGGC.

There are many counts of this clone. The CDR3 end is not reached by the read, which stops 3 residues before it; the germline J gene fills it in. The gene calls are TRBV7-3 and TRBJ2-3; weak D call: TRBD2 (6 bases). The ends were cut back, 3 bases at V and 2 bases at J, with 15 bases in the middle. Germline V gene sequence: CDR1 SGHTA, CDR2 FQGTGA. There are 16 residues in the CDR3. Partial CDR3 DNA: TGTGCCAGCAGCTTGTCAGCGGGTCAGATCACAGATACG. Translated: CASSLSAGQITDT. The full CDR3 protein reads CASSLSAGQITDTQYF.

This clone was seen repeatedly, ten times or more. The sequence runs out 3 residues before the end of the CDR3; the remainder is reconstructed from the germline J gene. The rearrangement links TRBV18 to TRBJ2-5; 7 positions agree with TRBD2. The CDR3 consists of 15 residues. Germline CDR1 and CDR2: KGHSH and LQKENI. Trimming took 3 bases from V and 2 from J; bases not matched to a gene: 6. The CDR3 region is CASSPREWEQETQYF. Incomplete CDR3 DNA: TGTGCCAGCTCACCGCGGGAGTGGGAGCAAGAGACC.

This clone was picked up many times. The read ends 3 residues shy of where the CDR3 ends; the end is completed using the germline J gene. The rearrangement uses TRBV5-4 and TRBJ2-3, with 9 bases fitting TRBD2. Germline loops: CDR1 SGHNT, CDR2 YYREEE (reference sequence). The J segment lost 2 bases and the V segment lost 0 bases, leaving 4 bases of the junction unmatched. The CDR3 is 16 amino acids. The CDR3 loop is CASSLVSGSATDTQYF. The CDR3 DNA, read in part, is TGTGCCAGCAGCTTGGTTAGCGGGAGTGCCACAGATACG.

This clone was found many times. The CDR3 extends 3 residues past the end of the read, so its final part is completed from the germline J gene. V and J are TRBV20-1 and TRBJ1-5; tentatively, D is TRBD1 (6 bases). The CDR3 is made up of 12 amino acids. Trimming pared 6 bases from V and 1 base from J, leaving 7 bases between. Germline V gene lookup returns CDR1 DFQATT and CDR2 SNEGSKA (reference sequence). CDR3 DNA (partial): TGCAGTGCAACAGGGAGCAATCAGCCC. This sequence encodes CSATGSNQP. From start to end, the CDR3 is CSATGSNQPQHF.

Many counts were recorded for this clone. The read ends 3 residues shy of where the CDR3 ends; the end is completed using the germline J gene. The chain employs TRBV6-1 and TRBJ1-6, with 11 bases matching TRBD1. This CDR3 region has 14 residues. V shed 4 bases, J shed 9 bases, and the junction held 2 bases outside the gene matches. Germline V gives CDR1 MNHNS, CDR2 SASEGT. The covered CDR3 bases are TGTGCCAGCAGTGGGACAGGGGGCGGTTCACCC. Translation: CASSGTGGGSP. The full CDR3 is CASSGTGGGSPLHF.

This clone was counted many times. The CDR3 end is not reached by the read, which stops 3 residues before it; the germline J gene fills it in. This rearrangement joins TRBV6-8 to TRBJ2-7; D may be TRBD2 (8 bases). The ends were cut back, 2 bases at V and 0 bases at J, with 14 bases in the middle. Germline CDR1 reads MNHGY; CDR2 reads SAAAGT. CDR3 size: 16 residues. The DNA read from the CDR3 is TGTGCCAGCAGTTACCCGACAGGGACTAGCTCCTACGAG. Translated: CASSYPTGTSSYE. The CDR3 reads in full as CASSYPTGTSSYEQYF.

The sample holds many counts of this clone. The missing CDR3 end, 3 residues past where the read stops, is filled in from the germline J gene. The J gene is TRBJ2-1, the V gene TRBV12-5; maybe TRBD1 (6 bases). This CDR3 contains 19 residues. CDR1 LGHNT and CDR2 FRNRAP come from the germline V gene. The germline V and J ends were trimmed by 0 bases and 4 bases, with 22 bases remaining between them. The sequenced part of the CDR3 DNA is TGTGCTAGTGGTTTGGTACTGCAGGGGACACAGACCACGTACAATGAG. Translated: CASGLVLQGTQTTYNE. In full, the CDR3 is CASGLVLQGTQTTYNEQFF.

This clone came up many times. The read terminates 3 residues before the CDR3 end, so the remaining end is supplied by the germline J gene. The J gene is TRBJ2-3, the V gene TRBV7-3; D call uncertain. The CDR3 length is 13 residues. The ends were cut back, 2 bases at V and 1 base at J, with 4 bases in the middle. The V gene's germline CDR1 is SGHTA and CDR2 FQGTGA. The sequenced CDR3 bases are TGTGCCAGCAGCTTATTCGGCACAGATACG. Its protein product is CASSLFGTDT. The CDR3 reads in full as CASSLFGTDTQYF.

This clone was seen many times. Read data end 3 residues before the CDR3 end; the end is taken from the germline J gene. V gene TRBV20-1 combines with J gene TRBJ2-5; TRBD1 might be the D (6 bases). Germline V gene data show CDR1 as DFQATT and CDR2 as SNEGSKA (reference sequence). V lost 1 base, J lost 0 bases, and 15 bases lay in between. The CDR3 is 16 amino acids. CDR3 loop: CSARGQVPRYQETQYF. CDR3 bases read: TGCAGTGCTAGAGGACAGGTCCCGCGTTACCAAGAGACC.

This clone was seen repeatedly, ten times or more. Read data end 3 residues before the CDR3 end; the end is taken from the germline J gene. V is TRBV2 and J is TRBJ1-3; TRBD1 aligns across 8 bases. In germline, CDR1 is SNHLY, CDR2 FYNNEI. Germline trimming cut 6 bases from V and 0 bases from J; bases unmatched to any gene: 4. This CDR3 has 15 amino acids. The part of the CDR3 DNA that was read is TGTGCCAGCAGAAGAGGGACAGGCTCTGGAAACACC. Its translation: CASRRGTGSGNT. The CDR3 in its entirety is CASRRGTGSGNTIYF.

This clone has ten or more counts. The CDR3 loop is CATSDRGNYGYTF. The sequenced part of the CDR3 DNA is TGTGCCACTTCAGACCGGGGTAACTATGGC. The chain combines TRBV5-6 with TRBJ1-2; D is ambiguous. The read stops 3 residues short of the end of the CDR3; the missing end is completed from the germline J gene. CDR3 length: 13 amino acids. From germline, CDR1 is SGHDT and CDR2 YYEEEE. The V end lost 9 bases, the J end lost 1 base, and 13 bases lay between the germline ends.

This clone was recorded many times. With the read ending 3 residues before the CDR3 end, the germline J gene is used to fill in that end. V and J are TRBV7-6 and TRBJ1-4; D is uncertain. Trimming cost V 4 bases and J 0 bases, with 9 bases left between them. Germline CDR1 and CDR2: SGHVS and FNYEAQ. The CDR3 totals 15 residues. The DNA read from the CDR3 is TGTGCCAGCAGCTCTGGAGGGCCAACTAATGAAAAA. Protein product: CASSSGGPTNEK. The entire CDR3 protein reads CASSSGGPTNEKLFF.

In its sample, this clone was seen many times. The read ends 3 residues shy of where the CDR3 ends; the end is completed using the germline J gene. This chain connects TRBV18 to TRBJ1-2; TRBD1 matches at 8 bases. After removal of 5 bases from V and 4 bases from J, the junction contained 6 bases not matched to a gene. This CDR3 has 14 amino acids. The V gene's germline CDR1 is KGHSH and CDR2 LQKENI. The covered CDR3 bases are TGTGCCAGCTCATCTGACAGGGGCCTCTATGGC. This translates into CASSSDRGLYG. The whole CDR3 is CASSSDRGLYGYTF.

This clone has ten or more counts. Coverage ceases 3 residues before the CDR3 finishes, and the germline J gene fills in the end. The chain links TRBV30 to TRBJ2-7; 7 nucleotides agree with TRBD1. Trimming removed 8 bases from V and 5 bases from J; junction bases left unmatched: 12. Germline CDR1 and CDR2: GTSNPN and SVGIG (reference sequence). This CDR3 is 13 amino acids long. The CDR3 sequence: CAQQGLGADEQYF. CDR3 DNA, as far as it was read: TGTGCCCAACAGGGGCTCGGGGCCGACGAG.

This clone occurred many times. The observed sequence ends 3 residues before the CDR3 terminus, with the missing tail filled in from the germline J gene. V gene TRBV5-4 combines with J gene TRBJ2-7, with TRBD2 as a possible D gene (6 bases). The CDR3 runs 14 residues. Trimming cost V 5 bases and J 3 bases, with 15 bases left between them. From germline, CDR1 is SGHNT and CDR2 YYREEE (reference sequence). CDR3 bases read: TGTGCCAGCAGTTGGGACTCCAACCTCTACGAG. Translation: CASSWDSNLYE. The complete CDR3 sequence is CASSWDSNLYEQYF. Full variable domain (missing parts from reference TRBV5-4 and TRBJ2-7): ETGVTQSPTHLIKTRGQQVTLRCSSQSGHNTVSWYQQALGQGPQFIFQYYREEENGRGNFPPRFSGLQFPNYSSELNVNALELDDSALYLCASSWDSNLYEQYFGPGTRLTVT.